Sequencing of this T cell receptor beta chain was carried out in a study of blood T cell repertoires in COVID-19. In the study overall: From T cells, B-cell-depleted T cells, or PBMCs came the material, which was cDNA or gDNA.

CDR3 length equals 13 residues. V lost 4 bases, J lost 4 bases, and 10 bases lay in between. Germline V gives CDR1 SNHLY, CDR2 FYNNEI. Measured with immunoSEQ multiplex PCR; TCRdb has only the in-frame clones, and not every one. Among about 670,000 clones listed, 75% to 90% were seen once. Material for sequencing was peripheral blood. The gene calls are TRBV2 and TRBJ1-2; tentatively, D is TRBD1 (6 bases). The TCR comes from a woman aged 18-29 years with acute or convalescent COVID-19. CDR3 nucleotide sequence: TGTGCCAGCAGTGCTACAGGGACCTATGGCTACACCTTC. Amino acid sequence: CASSATGTYGYTF.